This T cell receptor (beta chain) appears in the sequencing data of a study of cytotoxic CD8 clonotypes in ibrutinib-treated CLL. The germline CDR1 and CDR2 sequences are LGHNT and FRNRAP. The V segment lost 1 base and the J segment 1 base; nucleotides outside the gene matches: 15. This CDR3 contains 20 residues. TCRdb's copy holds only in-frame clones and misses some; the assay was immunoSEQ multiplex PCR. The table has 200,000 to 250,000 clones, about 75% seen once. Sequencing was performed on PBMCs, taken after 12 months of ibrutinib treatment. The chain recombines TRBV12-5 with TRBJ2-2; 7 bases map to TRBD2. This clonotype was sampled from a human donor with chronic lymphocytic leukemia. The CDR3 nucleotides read TGTGCTAGTGGTTTGGCCGCCACCCGGGACTACCCATTGAACACCGGGGAGCTGTTTTTT. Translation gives CASGLAATRDYPLNTGELFF.